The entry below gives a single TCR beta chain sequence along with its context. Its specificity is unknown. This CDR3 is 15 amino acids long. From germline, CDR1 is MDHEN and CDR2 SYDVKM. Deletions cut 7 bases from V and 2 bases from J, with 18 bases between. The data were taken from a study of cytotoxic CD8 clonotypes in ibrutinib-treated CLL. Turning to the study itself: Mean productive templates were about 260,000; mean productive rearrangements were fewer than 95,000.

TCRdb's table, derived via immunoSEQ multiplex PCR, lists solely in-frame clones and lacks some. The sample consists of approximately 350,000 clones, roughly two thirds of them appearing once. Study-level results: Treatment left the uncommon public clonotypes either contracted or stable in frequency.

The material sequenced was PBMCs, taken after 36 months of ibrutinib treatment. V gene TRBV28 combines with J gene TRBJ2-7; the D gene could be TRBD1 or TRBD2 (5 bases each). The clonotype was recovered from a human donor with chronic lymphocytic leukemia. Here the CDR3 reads CASTPVGDGTYEQYF. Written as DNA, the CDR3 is TGTGCCAGCACCCCCGTAGGGGACGGGACCTACGAGCAGTACTTC.